This T cell receptor (beta chain) was captured by sequencing in a study of T cell responses to AZD1222 COVID-19 vaccine. Assay used: immunoSEQ multiplex PCR; TCRdb lists only in-frame clones, some missing. The sample holds roughly 67,000 clones, more than 70% seen once. This clone was seen a few times. The antigen remains undetermined. Study-level findings and limits: Recipients of AZD1222 seropositive at baseline numbered only 5 or 6.

Looked up from germline, CDR1 is SGDLS and CDR2 is YYNGEE. With 0 bases removed from V and 1 base from J, the gap between germline ends came to 13 bases. There are 16 residues in the CDR3. The clonotype comes from an adult in good health. This chain joins TRBV9 and TRBJ2-5, with TRBD1 as a possible D gene (7 bases). The sample consisted of peripheral blood, taken on day 0 of AZD1222 vaccination. For the CDR3, the DNA is TGTGCCAGCAGCGTAGGTCGGCAGGGGGGCCAAGAGACCCAGTACTTC. Protein: CASSVGRQGGQETQYF.